The text below deals with one T cell receptor (beta chain). This clonotype was detected only a few times. No cognate antigen has been identified for it. No base qualities exist here, and no much larger clone lies one base off it. The sample belongs to a study of T cells in Graves' hyperthyroidism and ophthalmopathy (dated by TCRdb to between 2018 and 2020). With regard to the full study: Peripheral blood was collected at initial diagnosis, before any treatment. In about 6 Graves' hyperthyroidism patients, the study also compared T-cell repertoires from thyroid tissue with T-cell repertoires from blood. TCR V-J signatures able to tell the groups apart were searched for in a discovery cohort of about a hundred patients, of whom 43 had Graves' ophthalmopathy and 55 to 60 had stable Graves' hyperthyroidism. Prospective prediction of ophthalmopathy was tested in an independent validation cohort of under 20 hyperthyroidism patients and approximately 17 patients who later progressed to ophthalmopathy. The paper reports TCR Vbeta CDR3 sequencing of over 120 peripheral blood samples: approximately 41 ophthalmopathy, under 80 hyperthyroidism and around 17 progressor patients. The 100 or so discovery patients were divided at random into training and test sets in a 7:3 ratio. After blood sampling, hyperthyroidism patients were treated with methimazole at a starting dose of 30 mg daily, and ophthalmopathy patients were treated with high-dose intravenous methylprednisolone.

Moderately to severely active disease, a Clinical Activity Score of at least 3, a NOSPECS grade of at least 4, and a duration under 3 months were present in ophthalmopathy patients. Patients with uncontrolled infections, other autoimmune diseases, pregnancy or lactation were excluded. Clinical symptoms, serum thyroxine and TRAb, thyroid ultrasound, and orbital computed tomography formed the basis for the diagnoses. PBMCs were separated from roughly 10 ml of fresh peripheral blood using Ficoll-Paque density gradient centrifugation. Total RNA was extracted with Trizol reagent, and quality was checked on an Agilent 2100 Bioanalyzer. The full study reports these points: In validation, the model predicted progression to ophthalmopathy with over 60% sensitivity and about 72% specificity, a median of 6.5 months before onset. Most expanded thyroid clonotypes (frequency above 0.001) were also detected in blood, suggesting blood repertoires may reflect thyroid immune responses. Ophthalmopathy was separated from stable hyperthyroidism by a 13 V-J signature model, with 87.88% sensitivity and about 81% specificity obtained in cross-validation and 80%/75% obtained in testing. Sample size was not statistically predetermined, and blinding of investigators to group allocation was not performed.

TCR beta CDR3 regions were amplified from RNA transcripts. The TCR CDR3 was subjected to a first round of RT-PCR using the HTBI primer set and the Qiagen OneStep RT-PCR kit. Libraries were constructed in a second round of multiplex PCR, after which size selection and purification were carried out. Libraries were sequenced paired-end with 100 bp reads on an Illumina HiSeq2000. Under the source paper's analysis protocol: SOAPnuke was used to process the raw data, throwing out any read that contained adapters or uncalled bases, had a mean Phred below 15, or lacked an exact constant-primer or identifier match. COPE v1.2.5 was used to merge high-quality paired reads, and clonotypes were defined as unique nucleotide sequences. MiTCR v1.1 was used to align the clonotypes against IMGT TRBV, TRBD and TRBJ reference segments. Only V-J combinations with frequency above 0.0001, covering 99% to 99.2% of repertoires, were analysed. The TCS score was defined as the ratio of F50 (clonal expansion) to E x V (chaos), calculated using BLOSUM62-based TCRdist between CDR3 peptides within each V-J. Welch's t-statistics and random forest reduced around 520 V-J features to some 14, which were used in a naive Bayes classifier (R e1071). Clones were called with MiXCR by TCRdb after fastp trimmed the public reads at Q25, and only in-frame beta chains were retained. When rows share a CDR3 protein, they turn into one entry using the most common DNA and genes. Clone size and V and J calls follow TCRdb, not the original study. The sample data list 310,000 or so distinct CDR3 sequences, and about a sixth of these were observed just once. The ten largest make up over 45% of the sample.

The sequence derives from a woman aged 60 to 75 with Graves' ophthalmopathy. Source material: blood.

In nucleotide form, the sequence is TGTGCCAGCAGCCAATCATCCGGTAACCGCTACGAGCAGTACTTC. This is translated as CASSQSSGNRYEQYF. The chain is assembled from TRBV4-2 and TRBJ2-7, with the D gene not clear enough to name. There are 15 amino acids in the CDR3, from cysteine to phenylalanine inclusive. The sequence is cut down to CDR3 DNA, 45 bases in frame from base 1. Deletion took 2 bases off V and 3 bases off J, with a span of 14 bases between the germline ends. In the germline V gene, CDR1 corresponds to LGHNA and CDR2 to YNFKEQ.